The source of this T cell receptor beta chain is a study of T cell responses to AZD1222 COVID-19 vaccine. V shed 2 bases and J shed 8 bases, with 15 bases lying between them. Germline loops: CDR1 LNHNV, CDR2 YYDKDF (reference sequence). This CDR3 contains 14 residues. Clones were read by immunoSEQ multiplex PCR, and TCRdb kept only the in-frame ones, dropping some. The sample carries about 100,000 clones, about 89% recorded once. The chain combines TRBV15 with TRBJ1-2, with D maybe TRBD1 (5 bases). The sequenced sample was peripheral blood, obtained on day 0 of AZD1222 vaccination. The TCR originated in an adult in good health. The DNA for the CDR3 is TGTGCCACCAGCAGATTCAGGGAGGTTGACGGCTACACCTTC. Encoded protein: CATSRFREVDGYTF.